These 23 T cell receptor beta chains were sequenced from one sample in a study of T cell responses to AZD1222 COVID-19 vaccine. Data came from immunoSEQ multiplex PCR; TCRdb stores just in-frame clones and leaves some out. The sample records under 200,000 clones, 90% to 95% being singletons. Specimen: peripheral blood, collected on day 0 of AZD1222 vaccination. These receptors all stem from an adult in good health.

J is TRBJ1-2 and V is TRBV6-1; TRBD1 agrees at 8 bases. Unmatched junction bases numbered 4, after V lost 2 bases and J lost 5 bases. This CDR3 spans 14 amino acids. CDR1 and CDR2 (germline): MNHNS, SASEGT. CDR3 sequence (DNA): TGTGCCAGCAGTGAAAGGGACAGGAGGTATGGCTACACCTTC. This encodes CASSERDRRYGYTF.

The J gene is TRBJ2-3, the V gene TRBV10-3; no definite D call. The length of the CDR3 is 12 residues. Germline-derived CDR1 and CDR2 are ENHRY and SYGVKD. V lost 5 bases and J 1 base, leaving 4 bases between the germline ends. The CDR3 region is CAISYGTDTQYF. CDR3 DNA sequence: TGTGCCATCAGTTACGGCACAGATACGCAGTATTTT.

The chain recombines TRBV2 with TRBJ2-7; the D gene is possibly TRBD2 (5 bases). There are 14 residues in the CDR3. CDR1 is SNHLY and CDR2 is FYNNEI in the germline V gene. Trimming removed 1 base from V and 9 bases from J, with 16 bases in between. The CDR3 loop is CASSEGSSYEGQYF. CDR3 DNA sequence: TGTGCCAGCAGTGAAGGGAGCTCCTACGAGGGGCAGTACTTC. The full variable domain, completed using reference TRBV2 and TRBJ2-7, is EPEVTQTPSHQVTQMGQEVILRCVPISNHLYFYWYRQILGQKVEFLVSFYNNEISEKSEIFDDQFSVERPDGSNFTLKIRSTKLEDSAMYFCASSEGSSYEGQYFGPGTRLTVT.

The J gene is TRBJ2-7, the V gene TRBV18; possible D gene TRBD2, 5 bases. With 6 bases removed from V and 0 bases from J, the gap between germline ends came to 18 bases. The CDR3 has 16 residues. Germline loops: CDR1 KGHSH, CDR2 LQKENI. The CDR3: CASSPYRTGSSYEQYF. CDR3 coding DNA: TGTGCCAGCTCCCCCTATAGGACTGGGAGCTCCTACGAGCAGTACTTC.

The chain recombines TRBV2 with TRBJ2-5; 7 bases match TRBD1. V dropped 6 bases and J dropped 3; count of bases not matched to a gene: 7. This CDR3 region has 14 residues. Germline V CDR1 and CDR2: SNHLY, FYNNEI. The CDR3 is CASRTGTYKETQYF. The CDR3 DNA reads TGTGCCAGCAGGACAGGGACATATAAAGAGACCCAGTACTTC.

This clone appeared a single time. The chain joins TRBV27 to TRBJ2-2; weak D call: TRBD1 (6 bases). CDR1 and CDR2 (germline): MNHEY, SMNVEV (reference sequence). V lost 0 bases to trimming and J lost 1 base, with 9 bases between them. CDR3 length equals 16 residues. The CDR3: CASSLSLGGNTGELFF. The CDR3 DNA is TGTGCCAGCAGTTTATCCCTAGGGGGGAACACCGGGGAGCTGTTTTTT.

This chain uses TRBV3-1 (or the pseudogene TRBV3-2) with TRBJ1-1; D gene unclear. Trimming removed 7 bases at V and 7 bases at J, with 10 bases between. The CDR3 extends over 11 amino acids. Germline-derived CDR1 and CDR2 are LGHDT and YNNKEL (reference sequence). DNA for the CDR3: TGTGCCAGCACCCACTTGGGTGAAGCTTTCTTT. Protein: CASTHLGEAFF.

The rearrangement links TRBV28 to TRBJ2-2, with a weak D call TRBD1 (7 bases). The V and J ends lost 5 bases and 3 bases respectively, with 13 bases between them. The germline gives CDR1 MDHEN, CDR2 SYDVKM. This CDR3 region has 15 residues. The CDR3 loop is CASSRQGGYTGELFF. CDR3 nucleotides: TGTGCCAGCAGTCGACAGGGAGGTTACACCGGGGAGCTGTTTTTT.

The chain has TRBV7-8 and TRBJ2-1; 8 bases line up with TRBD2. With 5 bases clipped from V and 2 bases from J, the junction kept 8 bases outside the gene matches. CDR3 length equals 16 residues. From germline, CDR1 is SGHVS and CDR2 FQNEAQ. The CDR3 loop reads CASSPLPSGPYNEQFF. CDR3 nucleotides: TGTGCCAGCAGCCCACTACCTAGCGGGCCCTACAATGAGCAGTTCTTC.

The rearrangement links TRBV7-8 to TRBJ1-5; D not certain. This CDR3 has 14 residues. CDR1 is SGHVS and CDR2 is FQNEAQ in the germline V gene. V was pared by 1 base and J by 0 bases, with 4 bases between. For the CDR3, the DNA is TGTGCCAGCAGCTTAGGCCCTAGCAATCAGCCCCAGCATTTT. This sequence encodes CASSLGPSNQPQHF.

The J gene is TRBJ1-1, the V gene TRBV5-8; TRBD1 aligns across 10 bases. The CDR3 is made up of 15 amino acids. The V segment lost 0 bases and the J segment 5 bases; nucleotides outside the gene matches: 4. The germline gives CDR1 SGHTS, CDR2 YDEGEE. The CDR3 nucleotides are TGTGCCAGCAGCTTGGGAGACAGGGGGCTTACTGAAGCTTTCTTT. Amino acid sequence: CASSLGDRGLTEAFF.

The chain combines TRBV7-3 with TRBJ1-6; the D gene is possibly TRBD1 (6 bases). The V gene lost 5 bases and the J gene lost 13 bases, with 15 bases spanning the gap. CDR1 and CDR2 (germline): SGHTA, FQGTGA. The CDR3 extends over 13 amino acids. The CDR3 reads CASSQRSRGPLHF. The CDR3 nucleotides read TGTGCCAGCAGCCAAAGGAGTAGGGGGCCCCTCCACTTT.

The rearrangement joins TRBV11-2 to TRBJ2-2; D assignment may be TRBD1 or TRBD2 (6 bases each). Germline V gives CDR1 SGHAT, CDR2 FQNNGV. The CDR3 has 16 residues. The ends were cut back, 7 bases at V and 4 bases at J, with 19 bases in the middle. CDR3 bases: TGTGCCAGCACCACTCGTCAGGGGACTCTCACCGGGGAGCTGTTTTTT. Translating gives CASTTRQGTLTGELFF.

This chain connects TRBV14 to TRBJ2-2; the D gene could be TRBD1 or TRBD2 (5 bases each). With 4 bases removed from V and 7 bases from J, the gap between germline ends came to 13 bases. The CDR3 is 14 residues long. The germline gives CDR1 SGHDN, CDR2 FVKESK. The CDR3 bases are TGTGCCAGCAGCCGATATGGGGGAAGCGGGGAGCTGTTTTTT. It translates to CASSRYGGSGELFF.

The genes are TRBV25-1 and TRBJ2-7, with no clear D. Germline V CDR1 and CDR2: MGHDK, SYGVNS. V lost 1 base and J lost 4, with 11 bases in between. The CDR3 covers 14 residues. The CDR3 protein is CASSEFQRPYEQYF. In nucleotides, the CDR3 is TGTGCCAGCAGTGAATTCCAGCGACCTTACGAGCAGTACTTC.

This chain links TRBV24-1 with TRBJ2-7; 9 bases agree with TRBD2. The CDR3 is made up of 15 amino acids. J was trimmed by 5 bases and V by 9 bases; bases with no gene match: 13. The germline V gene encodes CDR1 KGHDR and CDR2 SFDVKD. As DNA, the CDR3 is TGTGCCACCCGCATGGGTAGCGGGAGCAGGAACGAGCAGTACTTC. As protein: CATRMGSGSRNEQYF.

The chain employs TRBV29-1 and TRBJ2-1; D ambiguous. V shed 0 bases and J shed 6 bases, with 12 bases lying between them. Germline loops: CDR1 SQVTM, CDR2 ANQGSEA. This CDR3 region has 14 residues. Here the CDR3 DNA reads TGCAGCGTTGAAGATGCGCGTCTGGGCAATGAGCAGTTCTTC. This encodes CSVEDARLGNEQFF.

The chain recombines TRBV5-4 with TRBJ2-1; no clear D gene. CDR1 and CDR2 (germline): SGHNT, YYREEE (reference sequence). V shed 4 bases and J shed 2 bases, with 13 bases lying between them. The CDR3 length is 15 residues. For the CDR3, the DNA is TGTGCCAGCAGCGCAGACTGGATAACCTACAATGAGCAGTTCTTC. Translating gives CASSADWITYNEQFF.

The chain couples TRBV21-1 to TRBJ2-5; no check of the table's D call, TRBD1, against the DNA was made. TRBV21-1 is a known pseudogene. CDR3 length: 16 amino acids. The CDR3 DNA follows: TGTGCCAGCAGCAAAGAGGGCAGGGGGGAGCAAGAGACCCAGTACTTC. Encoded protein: CASSKEGRGEQETQYF.

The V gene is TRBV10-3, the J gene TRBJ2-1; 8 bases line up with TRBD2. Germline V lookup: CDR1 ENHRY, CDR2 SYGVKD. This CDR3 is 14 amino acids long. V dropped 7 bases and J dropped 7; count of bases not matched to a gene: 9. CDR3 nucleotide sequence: TGTGCCATCACAGGGTTCCCGGGAGGGAATGAGCAGTTCTTC. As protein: CAITGFPGGNEQFF.

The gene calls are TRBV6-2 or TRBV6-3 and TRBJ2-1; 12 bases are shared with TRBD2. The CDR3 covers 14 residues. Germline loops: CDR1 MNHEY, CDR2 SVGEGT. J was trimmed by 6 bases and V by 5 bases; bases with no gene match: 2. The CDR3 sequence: CASSMTSGSNEQFF. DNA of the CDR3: TGTGCCAGCAGTATGACTAGCGGGAGCAATGAGCAGTTCTTC.

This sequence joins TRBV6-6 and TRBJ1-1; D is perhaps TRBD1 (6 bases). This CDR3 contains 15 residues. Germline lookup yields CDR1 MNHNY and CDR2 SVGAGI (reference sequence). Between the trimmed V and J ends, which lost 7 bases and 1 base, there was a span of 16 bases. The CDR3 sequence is CASKHRVLRNTEAFF. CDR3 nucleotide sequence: TGTGCCAGCAAGCACAGGGTCCTGAGGAACACTGAAGCTTTCTTT.

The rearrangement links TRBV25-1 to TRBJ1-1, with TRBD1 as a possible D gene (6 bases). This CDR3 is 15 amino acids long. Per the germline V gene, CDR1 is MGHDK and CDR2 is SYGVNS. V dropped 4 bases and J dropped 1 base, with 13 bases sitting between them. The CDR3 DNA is TGTGCCAGCAGTGTCTTGTGGGGGCGGAACACTGAAGCTTTCTTT. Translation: CASSVLWGRNTEAFF.